These 8 T cell receptor beta chains were all obtained from the same sample, sequenced in a study of CD8+ T cells in alopecia areata. It was cDNA, reverse transcribed from extracted RNA, that served as the sequencing template. Clones were sequenced by immunoSEQ multiplex PCR, and TCRdb holds only the in-frame ones, with some missing. This sample carries around 100,000 clones, none of them present only once. Sequenced sample: lesional skin. These receptors came from a C3H/HeJ mouse with alopecia areata. Mice of this strain are of MHC haplotype H2-k.

Worth noting for this clone: Gene names refer to mouse genes. The read is 4 residues too short to cover the CDR3 end, so that end is filled in from the germline J gene. This sequence joins TRBV13-2 and TRBJ2-2; 11 nucleotides line up with TRBD2. The CDR3 contains 15 residues. The junction had 4 bases not matched to a gene; V was cut back by 5 bases and J by 4 bases. Germline CDR1 NNHNN, CDR2 SYGAGS (reference sequence). The covered CDR3 bases are TGTGCCAGCGGGTCGGACTGGGGGGCCACCGGG. It codes for CASGSDWGATG. The full-length CDR3 reads as CASGSDWGATGQLYF.

This clone has only a few counts. The genes and germline here are from mouse. The sequenced fragment ends 4 residues before the CDR3 boundary, so the rest is inferred from the germline J gene. The V gene is TRBV13-1, the J gene TRBJ1-1; D not certain. The V gene's germline CDR1 is NSHNY and CDR2 SYGAGN. Trimming pared 0 bases from V and 1 base from J, leaving 7 bases between. The CDR3 has 14 amino acids. The CDR3 loop is CASSDVQLNTEVFF. The DNA read from the CDR3 is TGTGCCAGCAGTGATGTCCAGCTAAACACA.

The table lists this clone with a few counts. The germline and genes are mouse ones. The read terminates 4 residues ahead of where the CDR3 ends, so the germline J gene completes it. V usage is TRBV1 and J usage is TRBJ2-4; 10 bases are shared with TRBD1. With V trimmed by 3 bases and J by 2 bases, 5 bases remained unmatched. Germline values: CDR1 NSQYPW, CDR2 LRSPGD (reference sequence). This CDR3 contains 16 residues. The CDR3 DNA, read in part, is TGCACCTGCAGTGCCCGACAGGGGGCGCCTCAAAAC. Protein: CTCSARQGAPQN. The CDR3 reads in full as CTCSARQGAPQNTLYF.

To note about this clone: Mouse gene names apply. The read gets to within 4 residues of the CDR3 end, and the germline J gene fills in the rest. The chain has TRBV1 and TRBJ2-3; the D gene is possibly TRBD2 (7 bases). The CDR3 loop spans 17 amino acids. Trimming stripped 0 bases from V and 0 bases from J, with 13 bases between. Germline CDR1 is NSQYPW and CDR2 is LRSPGD (reference sequence). The CDR3 loop is CTCSADEWGASAETLYF. The covered CDR3 bases are TGCACCTGCAGTGCAGATGAGTGGGGGGCCAGTGCAGAA. The full variable domain, in which reference TRBV1 and TRBJ2-3 provide the parts outside the CDR3, is VTLLEQNPRWRLVPRGQAVNLRCILKNSQYPWMSWYQQDLQKQLQWLFTLRSPGDKEVKSLPGADYLATRVTDTELRLQVANMSQGRTLYCTCSADEWGASAETLYFGSGTRLTVL.

This clone came up a few times. The listed genes are named as in mouse. Sequencing ends 4 residues short of the CDR3 end; the germline J gene provides the rest. J is TRBJ1-1 and V is TRBV13-2, with D perhaps matching TRBD1 (6 bases). Trimming pared 2 bases from V and 4 bases from J, leaving 9 bases between. The CDR3 has 13 residues. The V gene's germline CDR1 is NNHNN and CDR2 SYGAGS (reference sequence). The CDR3 sequence: CASGEGGPTEVFF. Incomplete CDR3 DNA: TGTGCCAGCGGTGAGGGGGGGCCCACA.

In the case of this clone: The germline and genes are mouse ones. Sequencing ends 4 residues short of the CDR3 end; the germline J gene provides the rest. The rearrangement links TRBV31 to TRBJ2-5; a possible D gene is TRBD2 (6 bases). In germline, CDR1 is GKSSPN, CDR2 SITVG. This CDR3 spans 15 amino acids. The V and J ends lost 0 bases and 1 base respectively, with 11 bases between them. The CDR3 reads CAWSLVGVDQDTQYF. The sequenced part of the CDR3 DNA is TGTGCCTGGAGTCTAGTGGGGGTGGACCAAGAC.

This clone appeared a few times. Gene names denote mouse genes. The CDR3 goes on 4 residues after the read ends, and that part is filled in from the germline J gene. J is TRBJ1-1 and V is TRBV13-3, with 9 bases aligning to TRBD1. This CDR3 spans 15 amino acids. Losses at the gene ends were 5 bases for V and 3 bases for J; bases not matched to a gene: 8. CDR1 and CDR2 (germline): NNHDY, SYVADS. The CDR3 bases that were read are TGTGCCAGCAGCATCAGGGACAGGGATGACACA. This translates into CASSIRDRDDT. The entire CDR3 protein is CASSIRDRDDTEVFF.

This clone has more than one count but fewer than ten. Genes and germline come from the mouse. The read terminates 4 residues before the CDR3 end, so the remaining end is supplied by the germline J gene. The chain couples TRBV19 to TRBJ2-3; TRBD2 agrees at 8 bases. The germline gives CDR1 FNHDT, CDR2 SITEND (reference sequence). With V trimmed by 4 bases and J by 0 bases, 7 bases remained unmatched. This CDR3 is built from 16 residues. The CDR3 sequence: CASSVWGGSSAETLYF. The covered CDR3 bases are TGTGCCAGCAGTGTATGGGGGGGGTCTAGTGCAGAA.